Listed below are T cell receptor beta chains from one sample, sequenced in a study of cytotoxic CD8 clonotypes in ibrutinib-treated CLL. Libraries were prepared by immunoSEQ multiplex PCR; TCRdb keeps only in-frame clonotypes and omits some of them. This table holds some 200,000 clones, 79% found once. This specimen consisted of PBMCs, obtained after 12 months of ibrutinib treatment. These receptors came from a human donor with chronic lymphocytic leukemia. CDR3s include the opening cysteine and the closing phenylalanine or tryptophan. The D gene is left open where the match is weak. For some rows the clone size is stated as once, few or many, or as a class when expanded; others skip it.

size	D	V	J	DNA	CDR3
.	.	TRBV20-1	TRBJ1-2	TGCAGTGCTAGCGGGCCAAATGGCTACACCTTC	CSASGPNGYTF
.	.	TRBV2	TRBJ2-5	TGTGCCAGCAGCCTATCGGGACACGGGGAGACCCAGTACTTC	CASSLSGHGETQYF
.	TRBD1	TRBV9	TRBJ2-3	TGTGCCAGCAGCGACCAGGGGGCTACAGATACGCAGTATTTT	CASSDQGATDTQYF
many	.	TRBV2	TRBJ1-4	TGTGCCAGCAGTGGGAGGACGGGTAATGAAAAACTGTTTTTT	CASSGRTGNEKLFF
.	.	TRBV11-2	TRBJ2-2	TGTGCCAGCAGCTTATTTGACACCGGGGAGCTGTTTTTT	CASSLFDTGELFF
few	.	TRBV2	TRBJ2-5	TGTGCCAGCAGGACTAATCAAGAGACCCAGTACTTC	CASRTNQETQYF
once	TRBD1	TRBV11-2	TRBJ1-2	TGTGCCAGCAGCCCCCGGACAGGGTGGGGTGATTATGGCTACACCTTC	CASSPRTGWGDYGYTF
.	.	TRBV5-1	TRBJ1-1	TGCGCCAGCAGCTTTTCCGTGGGGGACACTGAAGCTTTCTTT	CASSFSVGDTEAFF
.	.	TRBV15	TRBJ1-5	TGTGCCACCAGCAGGGAAGGGCGCCGGCGCAATCAGCCCCAGCATTTT	CATSREGRRRNQPQHF
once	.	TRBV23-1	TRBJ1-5	TGCGCCAGCAGTCTGACGGAGCTTAGCAATCAGCCCCAGCATTTT	CASSLTELSNQPQHF
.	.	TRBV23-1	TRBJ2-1	TGCGCCAGCAGTCAATCGAGGGGCAATGAGCAGTTCTTC	CASSQSRGNEQFF
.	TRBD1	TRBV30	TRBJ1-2	TGTGCCTGGAAAGAGGACGACAGGGGGGTCAATGGCTACACCTTC	CAWKEDDRGVNGYTF
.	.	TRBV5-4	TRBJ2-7	TGTGCCAGCAGCGCGACAGCCGACCTGCCCTACGAGCAGTACTTC	CASSATADLPYEQYF
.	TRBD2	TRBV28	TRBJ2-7	TGTGCCAGCAGTAGCGGGAGAAGGCTCGAGCAGTACTTC	CASSSGRRLEQYF
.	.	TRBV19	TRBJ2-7	TGTGCCAGTAGTGGGGCCGGGACCACCTACGAGCAGTACTTC	CASSGAGTTYEQYF
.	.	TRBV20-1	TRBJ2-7	TGCAGTGCGCGGAGGGGCTACGAGCAGTACTTC	CSARRGYEQYF
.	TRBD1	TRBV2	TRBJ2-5	TGTGCCAGCAGGGGACAGGGGGGGACCCAGTACTTC	CASRGQGGTQYF
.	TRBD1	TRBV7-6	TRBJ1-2	TGTGCCAGCAGCCAACAGGGGATTGGCTATGGCTACACCTTC	CASSQQGIGYGYTF
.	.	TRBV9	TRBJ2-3	TGTGCCAGCAGCTTCGGGGGGCCTAGCACAGATACGCAGTATTTT	CASSFGGPSTDTQYF
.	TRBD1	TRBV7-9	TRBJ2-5	TGTGCCAGCAGCCAAGGGGGCAGGCCAGAGACCCAGTACTTC	CASSQGGRPETQYF
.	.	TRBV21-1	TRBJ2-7	TGTGCCAGCAGCAAAATCAAACGGGGGGATGGAGAGCAGTACTTC	CASSKIKRGDGEQYF
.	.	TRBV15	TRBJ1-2	TGTGCCACCAGCAGAGGAAGGGCGCAGTATGGCTACACCTTC	CATSRGRAQYGYTF
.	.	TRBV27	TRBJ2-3	TGTGCCAGCAGTTCCGGTGGGGATACGCAGTATTTT	CASSSGGDTQYF
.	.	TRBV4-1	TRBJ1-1	TGCGCCAGCAGCCAAGAGGGCCGACTGTCTTTCTTT	CASSQEGRLSFF
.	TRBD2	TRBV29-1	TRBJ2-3	TGCAGCGTTGGAGGAGCGGGAGGGGGAGATACGCAGTATTTT	CSVGGAGGGDTQYF
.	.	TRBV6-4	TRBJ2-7	TGTGCCAGCAGTGGACAGTACTTC	CASSGQYF
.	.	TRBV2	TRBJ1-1	TGTGCCAGCAGAAACAGGGCCGGGTACACTGAAGCTTTCTTT	CASRNRAGYTEAFF
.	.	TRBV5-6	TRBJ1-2	TGTGCCAGCAGACAGGCCGGCCGTTCTAGGGGCTACACCTTC	CASRQAGRSRGYTF
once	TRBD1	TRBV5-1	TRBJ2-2	TGCGCCAGCAGCTTGGTAGGCAGGGGGACCACCGGGGAGCTGTTTTTT	CASSLVGRGTTGELFF
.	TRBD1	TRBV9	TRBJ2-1	TGTGCCAGCAGCCCCCGGAGGGACAGGGGGTTCAATGAGCAGTTCTTC	CASSPRRDRGFNEQFF
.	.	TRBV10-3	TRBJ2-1	TGTGCCATCAGTGAAAAAGAGGGCATCGATGAGCAGTTCTTC	CAISEKEGIDEQFF
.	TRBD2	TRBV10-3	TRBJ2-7	TGTGCCATCAGTGAGTGGACTAGCGGGGCCTCCTACGAGCAGTACTTC	CAISEWTSGASYEQYF
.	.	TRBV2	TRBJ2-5	TGTGCCAGCAACATTGGTAGGGCGATTTGGGAGACCCAGTACTTC	CASNIGRAIWETQYF
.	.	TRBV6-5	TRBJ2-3	TGTGCCAGCAGTTACCGGGGGAGTGCAGATACGCAGTATTTT	CASSYRGSADTQYF
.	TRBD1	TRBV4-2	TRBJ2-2	TGTGCCAGCAGCCAAAACACCCCGGGACAGGGAAACACCGGGGAGCTGTTTTTT	CASSQNTPGQGNTGELFF
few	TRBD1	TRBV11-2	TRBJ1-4	TGTGCCAGCAGCTTAGTGACCGGGACAGGGGACGAAAAACTGTTTTTT	CASSLVTGTGDEKLFF
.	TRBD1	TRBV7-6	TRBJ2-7	TGTGCCAGCAGCCCTAGACAGGGGACCTACGAGCAGTACTTC	CASSPRQGTYEQYF
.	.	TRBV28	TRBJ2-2	TGTGCCAGCAGTACTACAGGAGAGGCTAATCCTGACACCGGGGAGCTGTTTTTT	CASSTTGEANPDTGELFF
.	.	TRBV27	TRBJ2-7	TGTGCCAGCAGCTCAGGCGGAGCCTACGAGCAGTACTTC	CASSSGGAYEQYF
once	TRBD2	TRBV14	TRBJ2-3	TGTGCCAGCAGCCCTCCTAGCGGGAGAAGCACAGATACGCAGTATTTT	CASSPPSGRSTDTQYF
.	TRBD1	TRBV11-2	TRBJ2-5	TGTGCCAGCAGCTTAGGTCGGACAGGGTCAGAGACCCAGTACTTC	CASSLGRTGSETQYF
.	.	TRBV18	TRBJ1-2	TGTGCCAGCTCACCACTCTCGGGGGCGGATGGCTACACCTTC	CASSPLSGADGYTF